This TCR beta chain was identified in a study of blood T cell repertoires in COVID-19. For the study at large: Acute and convalescent COVID-19 specimens originated in the United States, Italy and Spain.

The CDR3 covers 15 residues. The V end lost 5 bases, the J end lost 7 bases, and 17 bases lay between the germline ends. CDR1 MDHEN and CDR2 SYDVKM come from the germline V gene. As processed by the authors: Counts of nucleated cells, estimated from reference gene primer amplification, were obtained. Sequencing used immunoSEQ multiplex PCR; TCRdb keeps in-frame clones, though not all of them. V and J calls and clone size come straight from that table; D and trimming were deduced from the DNA. The sample includes about 150,000 clones, around 83% of them seen just once. The TCR comes from a man between 70 and 80 years old who had recovered from COVID-19. Sequenced input: peripheral blood. The gene calls are TRBV28 and TRBJ1-4, with D possibly TRBD1 on 5 matching bases. In DNA form, the CDR3 reads TGTGCCAGCAGTCAACGAAGGGGCTGGGGTGAAAAACTGTTTTTT. Its protein product is CASSQRRGWGEKLFF.